These 12 T cell receptor beta chains originate from one sample sequenced in a study of vaccination effects on CD4 cells after COVID-19. Under the ViraFEST assay, PBMC were stimulated with viral peptide pools so that antigen-specific CD4+ T cells expanded. Sequencing was performed afterwards. After around ten days in culture, the CD4+ T cells were isolated. The person had a PCR-confirmed SARS-CoV-2 infection during March to December 2020. Their recognized antigens are unknown. Here immunoSEQ multiplex PCR was the method, and the copy in TCRdb shows in-frame clones only, minus some. The data show more than 35,000 clones, 65% to 70% seen once. The source was CD4+ T cells from PBMCs cultured with a peptide pool, collected before COVID-19 vaccination. The receptors derive from a human donor who had a prior SARS-CoV-2 infection.

This rearrangement joins TRBV6-2 or TRBV6-3 to TRBJ2-1; TRBD1 matches at 7 bases. V lost 6 bases and J lost 5; bases outside the gene matches: 7. In germline, CDR1 is MNHEY, CDR2 SVGEGT. The CDR3 is made up of 14 amino acids. The CDR3 DNA reads as TGTGCCAGCAGCCAAGGGGGCCTCAACAATGAGCAGTTCTTC. This gives the protein CASSQGGLNNEQFF.

The chain uses TRBV18 and TRBJ2-7; 8 nucleotides line up with TRBD1. The length of the CDR3 is 13 residues. Germline values: CDR1 KGHSH, CDR2 LQKENI. J was trimmed by 10 bases and V by 3 bases; bases with no gene match: 8. CDR3 in DNA: TGTGCCAGCTCACCCGCGGGACAGGAATCCCAGTACTTC. Translating gives CASSPAGQESQYF.

The chain couples TRBV7-3 to TRBJ2-7, with 8 bases aligning to TRBD2. The V gene end was trimmed by 5 bases and the J gene end by 2 bases; junction bases not matched to a gene: 8. CDR1 is SGHTA, CDR2 FQGTGA, per germline. This CDR3 contains 15 residues. CDR3 loop: CASSVSGGSTYEQYF. CDR3 nucleotides: TGTGCCAGCAGCGTAAGCGGGGGTTCCACCTACGAGCAGTACTTC.

A few counts support this clone. V and J are TRBV6-6 and TRBJ1-5; unclear D gene. Trimming took 7 bases from V and 4 from J, leaving 20 bases between them. The germline V gene has CDR1 MNHNY and CDR2 SVGAGI (reference sequence). This CDR3 comprises 16 residues. The CDR3 DNA is TGTGCCAGCAACTCCTTCGGACTCGGTCGGAATCAGCCCCAGCATTTT. It translates to CASNSFGLGRNQPQHF.

The chain couples TRBV7-8 to TRBJ2-7; 13 nucleotides line up with TRBD2. The germline V gene encodes CDR1 SGHVS and CDR2 FQNEAQ. After removal of 5 bases from V and 2 bases from J, the junction contained 3 bases not matched to a gene. This CDR3 has 15 residues. CDR3 nucleotides: TGTGCCAGCAGCGTACTAGCGGGAGGGACCTACGAGCAGTACTTC. Translating gives CASSVLAGGTYEQYF.

The chain links TRBV2 to TRBJ1-3; D uncertain. Per germline, CDR1 SNHLY and CDR2 FYNNEI. The V end was cut by 6 bases, the J end by 0 bases, with 9 bases between. The CDR3 contains 14 residues. The DNA for the CDR3 is TGTGCCAGCAGCAGTGACTCCTCTGGAAACACCATATATTTT. This sequence encodes CASSSDSSGNTIYF.

This clone was recorded many times. The chain joins TRBV7-2 to TRBJ2-7, with TRBD1 as a possible D gene (5 bases). From germline, CDR1 is SGHTA and CDR2 FQGNSA. Trimming cost V 1 base and J 2 bases, with 9 bases left between them. This CDR3 is built from 14 residues. The CDR3 DNA reads as TGTGCCAGCAGCTTAGGCAGGGTCCCCTACGAGCAGTACTTC. Translation: CASSLGRVPYEQYF.

This chain uses TRBV7-6 with TRBJ1-3; no reliable D call. Trimming left V 2 bases short and J 3 bases short, with 20 bases between. CDR3 size: 18 residues. Germline V gene lookup returns CDR1 SGHVS and CDR2 FNYEAQ. The CDR3 loop is CASSLLYVGGLDGNTIYF. In DNA, the CDR3 is TGTGCCAGCAGCTTACTTTATGTCGGTGGTCTAGATGGAAACACCATATATTTT.

This clone was seen only a few times. The chain uses TRBV3-1 (or the pseudogene TRBV3-2) and TRBJ2-3, with 8 nucleotides matching TRBD1. The CDR3 sequence is 14 residues long. V lost 4 bases, J lost 5 bases, and 5 bases stayed unmatched. Germline-derived CDR1 and CDR2 are LGHDT and YNNKEL (reference sequence). This chain's CDR3 is CASSPHDRGDTQYF. CDR3 nucleotide sequence: TGTGCCAGCAGCCCGCATGACAGGGGAGATACGCAGTATTTT.

This clone was seen more than once but under ten times. J is TRBJ1-3 and V is TRBV18; unclear D gene. V was trimmed by 0 bases and J by 3 bases, leaving 6 bases between them. From germline, CDR1 is KGHSH and CDR2 LQKENI. CDR3 length: 14 residues. The CDR3 is CASSPPAFGNTIYF. The CDR3, as DNA: TGTGCCAGCTCACCACCAGCGTTTGGAAACACCATATATTTT.

V gene TRBV7-2 combines with J gene TRBJ2-7; 12 positions match TRBD2. This CDR3 comprises 18 residues. The junction had 9 bases not matched to a gene; V was cut back by 1 base and J by 2 bases. From germline, CDR1 is SGHTA and CDR2 FQGNSA. CDR3 sequence reads: CASSLVSSGRVGAYEQYF. As DNA, the CDR3 is TGTGCCAGCAGCTTAGTATCTAGCGGGAGGGTTGGGGCCTACGAGCAGTACTTC.

This clone was recorded a few times. CDR3 residues: CASSDSAGYGYTF. CDR3 nucleotides: TGTGCCAGCAGTGACAGCGCCGGCTATGGCTACACCTTC. The chain employs TRBV2 and TRBJ1-2; D is uncertain. The CDR3 loop spans 13 amino acids. V was clipped by 3 bases and J by 4 bases, with 9 bases between them. Germline lookup yields CDR1 SNHLY and CDR2 FYNNEI.